This T cell receptor (beta chain) stems from a study of OX40 agonist ivuxolimab in advanced cancers. Concerning this clone itself: The antigen remains undetermined.

TCRdb's table, derived via immunoSEQ multiplex PCR, lists solely in-frame clones and lacks some. The table has 60,000 to 80,000 clones, roughly 90% seen once. V lost 6 bases, J lost 5 bases, and 12 bases lay in between. Per germline, CDR1 SGHTA and CDR2 FQGNSA. CDR3 length: 13 amino acids. Study-wide results and caveats: Partial responders at 0.1-3.0 mg/kg showed near-lowest clonal expansion.

The material was CD4+ or CD8+ T cells sorted from blood, obtained in a trial of the OX40 agonist ivuxolimab. This TCR was recovered from an adult with an advanced solid tumor such as melanoma, head and neck, liver or kidney cancer. The V call is TRBV7-2, the J call TRBJ2-3; D is unresolved. In DNA form, the CDR3 reads TGTGCCAGCAGATTCCCTCCGGGAGATACGCAGTATTTT. Its protein is CASRFPPGDTQYF.